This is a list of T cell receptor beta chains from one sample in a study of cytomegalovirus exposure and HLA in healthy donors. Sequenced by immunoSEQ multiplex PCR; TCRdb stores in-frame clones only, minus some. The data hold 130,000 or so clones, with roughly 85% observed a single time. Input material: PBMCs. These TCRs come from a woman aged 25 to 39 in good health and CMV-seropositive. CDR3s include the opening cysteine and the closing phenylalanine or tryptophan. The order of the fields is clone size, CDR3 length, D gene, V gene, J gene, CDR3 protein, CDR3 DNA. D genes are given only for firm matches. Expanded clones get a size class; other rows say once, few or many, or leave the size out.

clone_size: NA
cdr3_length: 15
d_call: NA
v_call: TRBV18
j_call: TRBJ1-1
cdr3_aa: CASSPGKTVNTEAFF
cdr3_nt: TGTGCCAGCTCACCGGGGAAGACAGTGAACACTGAAGCTTTCTTT

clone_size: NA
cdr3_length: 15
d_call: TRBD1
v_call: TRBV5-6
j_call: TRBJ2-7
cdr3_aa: CASRHPQGAVDEQYF
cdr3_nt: TGTGCCAGCAGGCATCCTCAGGGGGCAGTGGACGAGCAGTACTTC

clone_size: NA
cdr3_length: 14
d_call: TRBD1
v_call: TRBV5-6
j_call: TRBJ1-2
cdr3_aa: CASAFGQGARGYTF
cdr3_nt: TGTGCCAGCGCCTTTGGACAGGGGGCGCGTGGCTACACCTTC

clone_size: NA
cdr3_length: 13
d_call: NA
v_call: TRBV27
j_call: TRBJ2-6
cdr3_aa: CASSIAGANVLTF
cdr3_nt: TGTGCCAGCAGTATAGCCGGGGCCAACGTCCTGACTTTC

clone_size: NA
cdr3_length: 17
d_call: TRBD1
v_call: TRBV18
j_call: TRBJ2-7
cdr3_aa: CASSPPTGGGSSYEQYF
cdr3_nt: TGTGCCAGCTCACCACCCACAGGGGGCGGAAGCTCCTACGAGCAGTACTTC

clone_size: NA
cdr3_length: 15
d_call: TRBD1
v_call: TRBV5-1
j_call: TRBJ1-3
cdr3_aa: CASSEGGFSGNTIYF
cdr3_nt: TGCGCCAGCAGCGAAGGGGGCTTCTCTGGAAACACCATATATTTT

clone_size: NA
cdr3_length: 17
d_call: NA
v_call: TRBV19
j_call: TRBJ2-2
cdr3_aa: CASSIKNRVRDTGELFF
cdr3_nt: TGTGCCAGTAGTATAAAAAACAGGGTCCGCGACACCGGGGAGCTGTTTTTT

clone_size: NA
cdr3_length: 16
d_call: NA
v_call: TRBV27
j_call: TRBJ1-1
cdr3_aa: CASSLLAVNRGTEAFF
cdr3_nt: TGTGCCAGCAGTTTACTTGCAGTCAACCGGGGGACTGAAGCTTTCTTT

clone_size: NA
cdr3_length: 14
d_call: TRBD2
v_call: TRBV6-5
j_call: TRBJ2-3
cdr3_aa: CASSYREATDTQYF
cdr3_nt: TGTGCCAGCAGTTACCGGGAGGCCACAGATACGCAGTATTTT

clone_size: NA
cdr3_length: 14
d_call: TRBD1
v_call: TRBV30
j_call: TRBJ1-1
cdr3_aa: CASTKKGADTEAFF
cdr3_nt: TGTGCCTCCACGAAAAAGGGGGCGGACACTGAAGCTTTCTTT

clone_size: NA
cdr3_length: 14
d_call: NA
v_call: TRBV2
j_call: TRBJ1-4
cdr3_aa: CASSAQGAGEKLFF
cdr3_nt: TGTGCCAGCTCCGCGCAAGGGGCAGGTGAAAAACTGTTTTTT

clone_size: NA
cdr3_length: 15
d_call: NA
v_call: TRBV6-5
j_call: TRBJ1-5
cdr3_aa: CASSYSRVSNQPQHF
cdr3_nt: TGTGCCAGCAGTTACTCGCGGGTTAGCAATCAGCCCCAGCATTTT

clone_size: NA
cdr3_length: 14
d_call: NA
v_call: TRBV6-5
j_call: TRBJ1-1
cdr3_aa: CASLIQGSRTEAFF
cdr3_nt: TGTGCCAGCCTAATCCAGGGATCTAGGACTGAAGCTTTCTTT

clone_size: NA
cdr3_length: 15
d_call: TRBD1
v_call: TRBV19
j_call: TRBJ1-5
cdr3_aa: CASSIVWTGSQPQHF
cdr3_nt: TGTGCCAGTAGTATAGTGTGGACAGGGTCTCAGCCCCAGCATTTT

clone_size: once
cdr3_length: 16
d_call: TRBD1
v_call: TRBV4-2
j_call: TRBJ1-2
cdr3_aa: CASSQGDRGRSYGYTF
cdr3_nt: TGTGCCAGCAGCCAGGGAGACAGGGGGCGAAGCTATGGCTACACCTTC

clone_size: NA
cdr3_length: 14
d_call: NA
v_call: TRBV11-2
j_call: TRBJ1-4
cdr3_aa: CASSRGQANEKLFF
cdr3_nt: TGTGCCAGCAGCCGAGGGCAAGCTAATGAAAAACTGTTTTTT

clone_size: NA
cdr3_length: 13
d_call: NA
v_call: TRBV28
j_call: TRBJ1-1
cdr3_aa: CASRVGAGGEAFF
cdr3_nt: TGTGCCAGCAGGGTCGGGGCGGGGGGTGAAGCTTTCTTT

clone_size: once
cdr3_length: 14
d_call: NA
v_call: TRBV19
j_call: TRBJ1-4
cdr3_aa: CASRGGRTNEKLFF
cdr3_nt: TGTGCCAGTAGGGGGGGGCGGACAAATGAAAAACTGTTTTTT

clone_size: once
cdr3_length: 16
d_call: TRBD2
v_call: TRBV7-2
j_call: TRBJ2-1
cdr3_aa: CASSLRPGLGYNEQFF
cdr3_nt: TGTGCCAGCAGCCTCCGGCCGGGACTAGGCTACAATGAGCAGTTCTTC

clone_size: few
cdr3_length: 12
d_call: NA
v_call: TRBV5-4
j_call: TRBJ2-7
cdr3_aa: CASSLFGYEQYF
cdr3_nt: TGTGCCAGCAGCTTGTTCGGTTACGAGCAGTACTTC

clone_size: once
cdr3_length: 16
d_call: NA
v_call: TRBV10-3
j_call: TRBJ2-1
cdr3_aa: CAISPGRASLNNEQFF
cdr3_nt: TGTGCCATCAGTCCAGGCCGTGCTTCCCTGAACAATGAGCAGTTCTTC

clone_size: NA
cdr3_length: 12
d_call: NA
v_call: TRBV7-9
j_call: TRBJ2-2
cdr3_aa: CSSSPRQGRQFF
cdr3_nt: TGTTCCAGCAGCCCTCGGCAGGGGCGGCAGTTTTTT

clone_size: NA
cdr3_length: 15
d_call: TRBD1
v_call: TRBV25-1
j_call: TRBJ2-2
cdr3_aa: CASSKTGRNTGELFF
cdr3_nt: TGTGCCAGCAGTAAGACAGGGAGGAACACCGGGGAGCTGTTTTTT

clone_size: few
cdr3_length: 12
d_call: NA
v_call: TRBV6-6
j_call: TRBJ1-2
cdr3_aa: CASRRTVDGYTF
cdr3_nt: TGTGCCAGCAGGCGGACAGTTGACGGCTACACCTTC

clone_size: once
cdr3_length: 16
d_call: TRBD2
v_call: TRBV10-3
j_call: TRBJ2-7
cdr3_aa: CAISDELGRGPYEQYF
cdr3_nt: TGTGCCATCAGTGACGAATTGGGGAGGGGCCCCTACGAGCAGTACTTC

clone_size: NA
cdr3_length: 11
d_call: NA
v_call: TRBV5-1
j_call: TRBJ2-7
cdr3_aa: CASSLGYEQYF
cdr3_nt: TGCGCCAGCAGCTTGGGGTACGAGCAGTACTTC

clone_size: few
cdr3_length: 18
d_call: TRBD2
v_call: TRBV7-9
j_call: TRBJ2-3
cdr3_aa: CASSLPYRLAGAVDTQYF
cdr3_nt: TGTGCCAGCAGCTTACCCTACCGACTAGCGGGAGCAGTAGATACGCAGTATTTT

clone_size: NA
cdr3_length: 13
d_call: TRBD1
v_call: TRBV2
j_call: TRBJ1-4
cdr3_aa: CAFTGDRGEKLFF
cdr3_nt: TGTGCCTTCACGGGGGACAGGGGTGAAAAACTGTTTTTT

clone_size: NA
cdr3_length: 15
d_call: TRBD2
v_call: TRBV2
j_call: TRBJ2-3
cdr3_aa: CASGGLSGRADTQYF
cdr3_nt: TGTGCCAGTGGGGGTCTTAGCGGGAGGGCCGATACGCAGTATTTT

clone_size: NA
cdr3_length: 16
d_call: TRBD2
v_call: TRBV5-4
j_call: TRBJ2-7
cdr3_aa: CASRFASGGEAGEQYF
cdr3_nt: TGTGCCAGCAGGTTCGCTAGCGGGGGGGAAGCGGGGGAGCAGTACTTC

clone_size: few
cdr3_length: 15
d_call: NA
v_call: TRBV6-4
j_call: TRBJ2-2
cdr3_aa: CASSEAWGDTGELFF
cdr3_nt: TGTGCCAGCAGTGAAGCTTGGGGAGACACCGGGGAGCTGTTTTTT

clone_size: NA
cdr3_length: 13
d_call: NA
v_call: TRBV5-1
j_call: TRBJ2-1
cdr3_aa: CASSYIQGHEQFF
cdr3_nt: TGCGCCAGCAGCTACATACAGGGACATGAGCAGTTCTTC

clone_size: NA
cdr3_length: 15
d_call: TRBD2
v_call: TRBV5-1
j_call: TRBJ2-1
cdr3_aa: CASSLPGGSLDEQFF
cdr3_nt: TGCGCCAGCAGCTTGCCCGGCGGGAGTTTGGATGAGCAGTTCTTC

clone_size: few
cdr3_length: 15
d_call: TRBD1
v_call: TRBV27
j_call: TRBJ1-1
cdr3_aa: CASILSGTVLTEAFF
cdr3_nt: TGTGCCAGCATCCTCTCCGGGACAGTGCTCACTGAAGCTTTCTTT

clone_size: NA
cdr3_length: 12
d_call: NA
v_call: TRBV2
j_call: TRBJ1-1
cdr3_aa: CASSRLNTEAFF
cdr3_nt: TGTGCCAGCAGCAGGCTGAACACTGAAGCTTTCTTT

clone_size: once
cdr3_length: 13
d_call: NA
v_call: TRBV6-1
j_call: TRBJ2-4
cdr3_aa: CASRTSLVNIQYF
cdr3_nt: TGTGCCAGCCGTACGTCACTGGTAAACATTCAGTACTTC

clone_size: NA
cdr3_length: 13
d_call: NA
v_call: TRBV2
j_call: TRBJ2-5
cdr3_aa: CASSLLVQETQYF
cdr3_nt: TGTGCCAGCAGTTTACTAGTTCAAGAGACCCAGTACTTC

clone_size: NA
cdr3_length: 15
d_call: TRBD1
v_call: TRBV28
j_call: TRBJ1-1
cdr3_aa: CASSGYGTGDTEAFF
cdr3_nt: TGTGCCAGCAGTGGGTACGGGACAGGGGACACTGAAGCTTTCTTT

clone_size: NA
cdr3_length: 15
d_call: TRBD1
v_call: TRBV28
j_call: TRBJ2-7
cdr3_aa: CASSLAGTGSYEQYF
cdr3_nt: TGTGCCAGCAGTCTCGCCGGGACAGGCTCCTACGAGCAGTACTTC

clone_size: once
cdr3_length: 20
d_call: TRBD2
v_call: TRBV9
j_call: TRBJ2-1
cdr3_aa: CASSPVLAGGRLSSYNEQFF
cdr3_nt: TGTGCCAGCAGCCCCGTACTAGCGGGGGGCCGTCTCAGCTCCTACAATGAGCAGTTCTTC